The following is a T cell receptor (beta chain) sequence with its context. Patients each gave 1 to 8 samples, pretreatment and on-treatment. Germline lookup yields CDR1 MNHNS and CDR2 SASEGT. The CDR3 runs 13 residues. Trimming pared 10 bases from V and 5 bases from J, leaving 17 bases between. The repertoire was sequenced with immunoSEQ multiplex PCR; TCRdb's copy has only in-frame clones and lacks some. The sample includes around 27,000 clones, over 75% of them seen just once. The data belong to a study of PD-L1 blockade in urothelial cancer. Study as a whole: Every 3 weeks, patients received intravenous atezolizumab 1,200 mg, beginning 2014. Once treatment had started, blood was analyzed at 3 weeks (second dose) and again at 6 weeks.

The clonotype was recovered from a man aged 50 to 60 with urothelial cancer. This material consisted of PBMCs, taken around atezolizumab (anti-PD-L1) treatment. This rearrangement joins TRBV6-1 to TRBJ1-1, with D perhaps TRBD1 (5 bases). The CDR3 here is CATPWEGMTEAFF. DNA for the CDR3: TGTGCCACCCCTTGGGAGGGGATGACTGAAGCTTTCTTT.